Sequencing of this T cell receptor (beta chain) was carried out in a study of cytomegalovirus exposure and HLA in healthy donors. Of note for this clone: Its antigen is unknown.

CDR3 size: 15 residues. V dropped 3 bases and J dropped 4; count of bases not matched to a gene: 5. The germline V gene encodes CDR1 MNHNS and CDR2 SASEGT. Study findings and constraints: A missense DCLRE1C variant was associated with V- and J-gene trimming of TCR beta chains in a later analysis, and an independent cohort replicated the association. Most of the TCR beta V segments (in an earlier analysis) were productive either about 87% or about 30% of the time. In a later analysis, across HLA loci, associated TCR counts were highest for DRB1, lowest for HLA-C.

The PCR contained 60 Vbeta and 13 Jbeta primers. The data were produced by immunoSEQ multiplex PCR, yet TCRdb's version contains in-frame clones alone and is incomplete. The profile shows roughly 100,000 clones, roughly three quarters of them singletons. The genes are TRBV6-1 and TRBJ2-1; 8 bases line up with TRBD1. The sample taken for sequencing was PBMCs. The receptor was isolated from a male donor in good health and CMV-seronegative. The DNA for the CDR3 is TGTGCCAGCAGTGACCAGGACAGGGTTTACAATGAGCAGTTCTTC. Translating it yields CASSDQDRVYNEQFF.